This paragraph covers one T cell receptor (beta chain) sequence. Its cognate antigen is unknown. The data were taken from a study of blood T cells in healthy people across ages. General study findings and limits: The study found more naive CD4+ cells and higher diversity in long-lived than aged donors.

Through a sample-barcoded 5' primer and a J-beta primer mix, a second PCR was run for about 6 to 11 cycles. TCRdb processed the 5' RACE reads anew with MiXCR; each CDR3 protein has one entry. The sample contains over 700,000 distinct CDR3 sequences, about 55% of which appear only once. This clonotype originated in a man of 80 years or more in good health. Material for sequencing was blood.

The CDR3 protein is CASGVQSSYEQYF. Written as DNA, the CDR3 is TGCGCCAGCGGGGTGCAGTCCTCCTACGAGCAGTACTTC. The chain joins TRBV5-1 to TRBJ2-7, with D unclear. The CDR3 sequence is 13 residues long. CDR1 is SGHRS and CDR2 is YFSETQ in the germline V gene. Trimming took 7 bases from V and 0 from J, leaving 11 bases between them.